This T cell receptor (beta chain) was obtained from a study of blood T cells in healthy people across ages. General observations from the study: Higher diversity, along with more naive CD4+ cells, distinguished long-lived donors from aged donors.

Drawing of peripheral blood yielded ten milliliters from each donor. There were at least 5 micrograms of total RNA extracted from every sample. Concerning this clonotype itself: Its antigen is unknown.

CDR1 DFQATT and CDR2 SNEGSKA come from the germline V gene (reference sequence). The V gene end was trimmed by 4 bases and the J gene end by 7 bases; junction bases not matched to a gene: 5. The CDR3 is made up of 14 amino acids. The authors ran a second PCR of about 7 to 11 cycles using a sample-barcoded 5' primer and a J-beta primer mix. No fewer than 3 million CDR3-containing paired-end reads came from each sample. TCRdb used MiXCR to reprocess the 5' RACE reads, holding one entry per CDR3 protein. The table records about 1,600,000 distinct CDR3 sequences, around two fifths of them present only once.

This chain uses TRBV20-1 with TRBJ2-1; 12 nucleotides align to TRBD2. The receptor was derived from a woman younger than 30 in good health. Input material: blood. CDR3 loop: CSATSGGAPNEQFF. The CDR3 DNA is TGCAGTGCTACTAGCGGGGGGGCCCCGAATGAGCAGTTCTTC.